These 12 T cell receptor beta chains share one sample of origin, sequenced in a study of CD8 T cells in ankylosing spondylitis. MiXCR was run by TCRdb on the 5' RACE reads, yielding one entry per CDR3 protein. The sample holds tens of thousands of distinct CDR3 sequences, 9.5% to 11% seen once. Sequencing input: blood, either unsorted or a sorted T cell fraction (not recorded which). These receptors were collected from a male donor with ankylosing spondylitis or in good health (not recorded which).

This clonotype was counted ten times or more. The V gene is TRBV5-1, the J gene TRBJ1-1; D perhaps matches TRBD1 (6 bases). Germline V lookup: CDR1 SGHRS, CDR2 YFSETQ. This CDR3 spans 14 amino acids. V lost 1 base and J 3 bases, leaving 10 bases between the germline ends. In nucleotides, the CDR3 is TGCGCCAGCAGCTTGATTTCAGGGGACACTGAAGCTTTCTTT. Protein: CASSLISGDTEAFF.

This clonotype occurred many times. The CDR3: CASSLEVQGSNQPQHF. CDR3 bases: TGTGCCAGCAGCTTGGAGGTTCAGGGCAGCAATCAGCCCCAGCATTTT. This rearrangement joins TRBV5-5 to TRBJ1-5; D may be TRBD1 (5 bases). CDR3 length: 16 residues. Germline loops: CDR1 SGHKS, CDR2 YYEKEE (reference sequence). V was cut by 0 bases and J by 1 base, with 11 bases left in between.

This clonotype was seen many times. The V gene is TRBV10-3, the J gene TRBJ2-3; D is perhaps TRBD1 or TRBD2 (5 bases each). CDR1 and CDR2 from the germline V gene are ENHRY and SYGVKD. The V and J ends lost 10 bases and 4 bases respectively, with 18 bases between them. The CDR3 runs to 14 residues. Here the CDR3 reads CATHGTQRPDTQYF. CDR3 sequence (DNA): TGTGCCACCCACGGGACCCAAAGACCAGATACGCAGTATTTT.

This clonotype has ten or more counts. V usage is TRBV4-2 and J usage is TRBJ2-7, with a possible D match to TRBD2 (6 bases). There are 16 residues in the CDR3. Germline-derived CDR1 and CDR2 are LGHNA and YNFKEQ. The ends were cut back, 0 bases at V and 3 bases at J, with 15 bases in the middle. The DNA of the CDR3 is TGTGCCAGCAGCCAAGAGACCCCGAGACTAGTCTACGAGCAGTACTTC. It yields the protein CASSQETPRLVYEQYF.

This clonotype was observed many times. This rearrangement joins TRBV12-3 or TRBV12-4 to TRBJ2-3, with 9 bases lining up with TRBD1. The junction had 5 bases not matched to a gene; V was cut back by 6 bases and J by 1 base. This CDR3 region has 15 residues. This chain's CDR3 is CASRTTGGRTDTQYF. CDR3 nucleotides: TGTGCCAGCAGAACTACAGGGGGCCGCACAGATACGCAGTATTTT.

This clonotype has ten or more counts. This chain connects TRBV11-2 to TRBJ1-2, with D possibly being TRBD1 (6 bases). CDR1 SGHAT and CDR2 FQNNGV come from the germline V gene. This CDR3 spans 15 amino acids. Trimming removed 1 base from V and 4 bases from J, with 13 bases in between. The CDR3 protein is CASSLGGDTIYGYTF. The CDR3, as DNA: TGTGCCAGCAGCTTAGGAGGGGACACTATCTATGGCTACACCTTC.

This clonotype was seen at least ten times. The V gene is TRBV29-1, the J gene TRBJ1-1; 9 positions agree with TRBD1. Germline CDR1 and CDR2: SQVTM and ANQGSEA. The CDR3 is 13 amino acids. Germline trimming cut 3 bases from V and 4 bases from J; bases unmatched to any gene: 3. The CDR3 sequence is CSVEMDRGTEAFF. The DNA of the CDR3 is TGCAGCGTTGAGATGGACAGGGGCACTGAAGCTTTCTTT.

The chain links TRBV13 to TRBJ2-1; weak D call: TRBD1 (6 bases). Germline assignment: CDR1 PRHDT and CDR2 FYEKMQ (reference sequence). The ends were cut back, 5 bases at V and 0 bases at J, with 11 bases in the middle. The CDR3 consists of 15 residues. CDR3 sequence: CASSPDRSSYNEQFF. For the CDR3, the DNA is TGTGCCAGCAGCCCCGACAGGAGCTCCTACAATGAGCAGTTCTTC. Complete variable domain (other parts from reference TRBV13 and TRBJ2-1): AAGVIQSPRHLIKEKRETATLKCYPIPRHDTVYWYQQGPGQDPQFLISFYEKMQSDKGSIPDRFSAQQFSDYHSELNMSSLELGDSALYFCASSPDRSSYNEQFFGPGTRLTVL.

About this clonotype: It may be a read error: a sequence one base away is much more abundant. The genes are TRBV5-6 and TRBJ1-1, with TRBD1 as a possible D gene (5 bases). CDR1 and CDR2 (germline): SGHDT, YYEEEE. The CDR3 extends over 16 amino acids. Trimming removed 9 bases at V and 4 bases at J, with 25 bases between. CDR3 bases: TGTGCCACCGCGGTGGGGGAACCTGGGATAGGCACTGAAGCTTTCTTT. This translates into CATAVGEPGIGTEAFF.

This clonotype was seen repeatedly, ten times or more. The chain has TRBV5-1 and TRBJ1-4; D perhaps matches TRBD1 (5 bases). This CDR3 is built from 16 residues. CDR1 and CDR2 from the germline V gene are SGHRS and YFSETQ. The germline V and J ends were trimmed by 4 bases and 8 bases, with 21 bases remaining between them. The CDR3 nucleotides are TGCGCCAGCAGCCCACTACAGGACTTCACGGGGGAAAAACTGTTTTTT. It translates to CASSPLQDFTGEKLFF. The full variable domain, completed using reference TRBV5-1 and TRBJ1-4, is KAGVTQTPRYLIKTRGQQVTLSCSPISGHRSVSWYQQTPGQGLQFLFEYFSETQRNKGNFPGRFSGRQFSNSRSEMNVSTLELGDSALYLCASSPLQDFTGEKLFFGSGTQLSVL.

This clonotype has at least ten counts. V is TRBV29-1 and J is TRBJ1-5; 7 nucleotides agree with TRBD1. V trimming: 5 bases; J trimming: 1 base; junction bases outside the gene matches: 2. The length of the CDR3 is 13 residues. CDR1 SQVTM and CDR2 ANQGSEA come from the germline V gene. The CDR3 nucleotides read TGCAGCGTTTCGGGACAGAGCAATCAGCCCCAGCATTTT. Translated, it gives CSVSGQSNQPQHF.

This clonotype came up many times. The CDR3 sequence: CASSSNAYEQYF. In DNA form, the CDR3 reads TGTGCCAGCAGCTCTAATGCTTACGAGCAGTACTTC. The chain employs TRBV7-3 and TRBJ2-7; D not certain. With 4 bases removed from V and 4 bases from J, the gap between germline ends came to 8 bases. CDR3 size: 12 residues. Germline CDR1 reads SGHTA; CDR2 reads FQGTGA.